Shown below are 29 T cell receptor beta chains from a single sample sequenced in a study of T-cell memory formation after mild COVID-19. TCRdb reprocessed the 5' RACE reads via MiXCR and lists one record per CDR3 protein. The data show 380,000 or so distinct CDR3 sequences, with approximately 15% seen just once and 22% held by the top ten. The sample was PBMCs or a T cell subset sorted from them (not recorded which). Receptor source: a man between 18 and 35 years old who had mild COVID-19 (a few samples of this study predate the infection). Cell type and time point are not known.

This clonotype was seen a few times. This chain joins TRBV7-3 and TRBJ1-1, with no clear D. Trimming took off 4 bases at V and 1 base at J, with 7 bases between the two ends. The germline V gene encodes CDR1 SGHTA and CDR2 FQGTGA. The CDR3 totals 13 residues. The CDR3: CASSYHWNTEAFF. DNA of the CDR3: TGTGCCAGCAGCTATCATTGGAACACTGAAGCTTTCTTT.

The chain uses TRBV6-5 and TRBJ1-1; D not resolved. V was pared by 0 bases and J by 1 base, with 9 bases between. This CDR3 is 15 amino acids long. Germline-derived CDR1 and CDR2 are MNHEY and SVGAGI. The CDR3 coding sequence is TGTGCCAGCAGTTACTCGAAAACACGGAACACTGAAGCTTTCTTT. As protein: CASSYSKTRNTEAFF.

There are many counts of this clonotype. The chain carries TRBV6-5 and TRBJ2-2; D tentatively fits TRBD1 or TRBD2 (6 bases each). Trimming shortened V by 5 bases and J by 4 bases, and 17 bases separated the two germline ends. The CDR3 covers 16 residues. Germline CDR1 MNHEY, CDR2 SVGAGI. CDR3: CASSPRGPGATGELFF. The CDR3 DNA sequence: TGTGCCAGCAGTCCTCGGGGGCCGGGGGCCACCGGGGAGCTGTTTTTT.

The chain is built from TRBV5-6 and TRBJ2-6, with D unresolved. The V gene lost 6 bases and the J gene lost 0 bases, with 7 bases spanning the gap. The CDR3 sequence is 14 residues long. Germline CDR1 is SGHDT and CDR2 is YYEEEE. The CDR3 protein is CASKSVSGANVLTF. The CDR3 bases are TGTGCCAGCAAATCAGTCTCTGGGGCCAACGTCCTGACTTTC.

The CDR3 loop is CASIISGDQPQHF. DNA of the CDR3: TGTGCCAGCATCATAAGTGGGGATCAGCCCCAGCATTTT. The chain has TRBV28 and TRBJ1-5; no firm D call. In germline, CDR1 is MDHEN, CDR2 SYDVKM. Trimming removed 7 bases from V and 5 bases from J, with 12 bases in between. CDR3 length: 13 amino acids.

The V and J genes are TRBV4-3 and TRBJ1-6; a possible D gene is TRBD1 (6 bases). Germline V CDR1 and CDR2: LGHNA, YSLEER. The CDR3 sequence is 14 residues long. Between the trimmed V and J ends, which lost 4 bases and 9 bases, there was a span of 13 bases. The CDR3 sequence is CASSLQGPGSPLHF. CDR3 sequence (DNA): TGCGCCAGCAGCCTGCAGGGGCCCGGTTCACCCCTCCACTTT.

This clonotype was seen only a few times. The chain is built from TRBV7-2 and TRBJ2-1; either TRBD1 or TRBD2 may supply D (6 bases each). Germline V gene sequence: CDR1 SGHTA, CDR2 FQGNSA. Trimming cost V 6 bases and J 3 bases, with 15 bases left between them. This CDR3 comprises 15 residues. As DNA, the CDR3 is TGTGCCAGCAGAGGGGGGCGTACCCACTACAATGAGCAGTTCTTC. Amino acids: CASRGGRTHYNEQFF.

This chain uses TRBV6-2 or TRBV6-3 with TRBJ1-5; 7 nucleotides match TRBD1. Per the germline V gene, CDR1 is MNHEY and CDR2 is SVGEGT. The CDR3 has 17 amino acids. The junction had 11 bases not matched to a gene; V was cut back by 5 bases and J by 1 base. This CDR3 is CASSRALGTVSNQPQHF. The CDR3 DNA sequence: TGTGCCAGCAGTCGCGCGCTGGGGACAGTCAGCAATCAGCCCCAGCATTTT.

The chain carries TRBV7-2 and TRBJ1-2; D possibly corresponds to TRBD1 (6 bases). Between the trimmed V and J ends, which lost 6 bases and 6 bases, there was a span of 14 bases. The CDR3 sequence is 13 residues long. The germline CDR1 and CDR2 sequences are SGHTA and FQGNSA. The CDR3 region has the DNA TGTGCCAGCAGACTTTACAGGGTCGATGGCTACACCTTC. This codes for CASRLYRVDGYTF.

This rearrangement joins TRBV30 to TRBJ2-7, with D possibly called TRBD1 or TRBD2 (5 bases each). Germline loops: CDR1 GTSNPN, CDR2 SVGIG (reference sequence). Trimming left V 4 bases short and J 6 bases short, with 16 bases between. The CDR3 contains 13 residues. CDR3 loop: CAWNVRGPGEQYF. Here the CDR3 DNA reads TGTGCCTGGAATGTTCGGGGCCCCGGCGAGCAGTACTTC.

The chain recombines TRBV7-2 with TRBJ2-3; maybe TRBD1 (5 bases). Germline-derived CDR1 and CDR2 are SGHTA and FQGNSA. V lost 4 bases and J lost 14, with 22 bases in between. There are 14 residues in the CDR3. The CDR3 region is CASSYQGPLASGYF. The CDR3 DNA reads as TGTGCCAGCAGCTATCAGGGCCCCCTCGCCAGTGGGTATTTT.

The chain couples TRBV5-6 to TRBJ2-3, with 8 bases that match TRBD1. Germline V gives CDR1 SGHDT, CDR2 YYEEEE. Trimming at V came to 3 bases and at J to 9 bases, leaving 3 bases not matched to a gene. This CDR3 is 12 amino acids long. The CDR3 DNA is TGTGCCAGCAGCTCAGGACAGGGAACGCAGTATTTT. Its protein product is CASSSGQGTQYF.

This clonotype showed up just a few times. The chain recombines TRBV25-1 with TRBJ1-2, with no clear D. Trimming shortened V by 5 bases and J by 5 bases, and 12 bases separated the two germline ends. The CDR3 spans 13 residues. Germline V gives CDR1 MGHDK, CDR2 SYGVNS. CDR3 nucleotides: TGTGCCAGCAGTACGGGGATTTGGTATGGCTACACCTTC. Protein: CASSTGIWYGYTF.

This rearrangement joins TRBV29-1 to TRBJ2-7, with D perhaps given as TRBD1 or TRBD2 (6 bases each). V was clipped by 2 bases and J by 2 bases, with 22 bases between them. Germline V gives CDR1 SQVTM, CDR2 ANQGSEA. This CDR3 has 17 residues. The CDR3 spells CSVERGEQGNRTYEQYV. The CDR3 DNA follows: TGCAGCGTTGAAAGGGGGGAACAGGGTAATAGGACCTACGAGCAGTACGTC.

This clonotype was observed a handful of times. The CDR3 loop reads CASSYSGSREQYV. CDR3 coding DNA: TGTGCCAGCAGTTACTCAGGGTCACGCGAGCAGTACGTC. J is TRBJ2-7 and V is TRBV6-2 or TRBV6-3; D uncertain. The length of the CDR3 is 13 residues. The germline V and J ends were trimmed by 0 bases and 6 bases, with 9 bases remaining between them. The germline gives CDR1 MNHEY, CDR2 SVGEGT.

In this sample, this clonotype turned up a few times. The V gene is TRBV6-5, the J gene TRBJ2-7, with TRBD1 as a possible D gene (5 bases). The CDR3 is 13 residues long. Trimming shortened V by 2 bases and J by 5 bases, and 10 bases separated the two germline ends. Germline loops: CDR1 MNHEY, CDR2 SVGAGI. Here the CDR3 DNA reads TGTGCCAGCAGTTACCTGGGGCCGAACGAGCAGTACTTC. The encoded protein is CASSYLGPNEQYF.

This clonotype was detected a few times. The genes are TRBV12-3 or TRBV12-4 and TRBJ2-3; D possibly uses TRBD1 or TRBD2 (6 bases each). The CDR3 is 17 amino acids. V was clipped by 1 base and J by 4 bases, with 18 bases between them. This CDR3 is CASSLGGWGARSDTQYF. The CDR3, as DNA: TGTGCCAGCAGTTTAGGTGGGTGGGGGGCGCGTTCAGATACGCAGTATTTT.

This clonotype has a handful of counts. The CDR3 loop is CASSPGQHHNEQFF. The CDR3 nucleotides read TGTGCCAGCAGCCCGGGACAGCACCACAATGAGCAGTTCTTC. The genes are TRBV7-2 and TRBJ2-1; 7 bases align to TRBD1. This CDR3 has 14 residues. The germline V gene has CDR1 SGHTA and CDR2 FQGNSA. The V and J ends lost 5 bases and 5 bases, in that order; junction bases with no gene match: 6.

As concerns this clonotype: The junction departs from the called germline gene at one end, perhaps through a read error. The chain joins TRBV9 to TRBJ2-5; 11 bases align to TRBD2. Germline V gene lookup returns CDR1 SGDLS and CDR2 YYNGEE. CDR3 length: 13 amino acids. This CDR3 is CASSGGGVQTQYF. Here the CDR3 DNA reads TGTGCCAGTAGCGGGGGGGGTGTCCAGACCCAGTACTTC.

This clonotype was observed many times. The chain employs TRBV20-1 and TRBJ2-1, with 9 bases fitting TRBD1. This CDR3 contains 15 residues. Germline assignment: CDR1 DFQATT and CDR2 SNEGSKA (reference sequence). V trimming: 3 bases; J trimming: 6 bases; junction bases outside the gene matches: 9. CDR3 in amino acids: CSASPTGGSGNEQFF. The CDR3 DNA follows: TGCAGTGCTAGTCCGACAGGGGGGAGTGGCAATGAGCAGTTCTTC.

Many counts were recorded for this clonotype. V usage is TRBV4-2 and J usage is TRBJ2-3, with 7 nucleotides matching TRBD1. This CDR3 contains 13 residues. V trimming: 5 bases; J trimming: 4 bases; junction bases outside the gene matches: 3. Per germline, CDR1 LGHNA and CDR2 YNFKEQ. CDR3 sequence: CASSKQGADTQYF. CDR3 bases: TGTGCCAGCAGCAAGCAGGGGGCAGATACGCAGTATTTT.

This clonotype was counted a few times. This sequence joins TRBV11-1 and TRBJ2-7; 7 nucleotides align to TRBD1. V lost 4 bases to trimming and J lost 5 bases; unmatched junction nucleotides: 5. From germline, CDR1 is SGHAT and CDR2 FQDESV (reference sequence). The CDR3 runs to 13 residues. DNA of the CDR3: TGTGCCAGCAGCTCAGACAGGGACCACGAGCAGTACTTC. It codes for CASSSDRDHEQYF. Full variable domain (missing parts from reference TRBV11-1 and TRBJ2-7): EAEVAQSPRYKITEKSQAVAFWCDPISGHATLYWYRQILGQGPELLVQFQDESVVDDSQLPKDRFSAERLKGVDSTLKIQPAELGDSAMYLCASSSDRDHEQYFGPGTRLTVT.

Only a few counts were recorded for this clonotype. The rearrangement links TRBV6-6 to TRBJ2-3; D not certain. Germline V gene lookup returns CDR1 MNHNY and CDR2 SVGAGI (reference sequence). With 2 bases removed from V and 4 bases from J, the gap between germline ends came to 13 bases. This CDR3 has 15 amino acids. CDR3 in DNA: TGTGCCAGCAGTTACAGGCAGTCAGAGTCAGATACGCAGTATTTT. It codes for CASSYRQSESDTQYF.

The CDR3 protein is CASSFVGGGGGELFF. The CDR3 DNA reads TGTGCCAGCAGCTTTGTGGGGGGAGGTGGCGGGGAGCTGTTTTTT. The chain recombines TRBV7-2 with TRBJ2-2; maybe TRBD2 (6 bases). Trimming pared 3 bases from V and 7 bases from J, leaving 15 bases between. Germline CDR1 reads SGHTA; CDR2 reads FQGNSA. This CDR3 contains 15 residues.

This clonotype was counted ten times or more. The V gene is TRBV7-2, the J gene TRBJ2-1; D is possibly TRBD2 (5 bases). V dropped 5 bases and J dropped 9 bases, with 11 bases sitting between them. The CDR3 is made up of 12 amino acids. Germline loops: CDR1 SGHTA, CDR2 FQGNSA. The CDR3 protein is CASSPSLAEQFF. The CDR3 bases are TGTGCCAGCAGCCCTAGCCTTGCTGAGCAGTTCTTC.

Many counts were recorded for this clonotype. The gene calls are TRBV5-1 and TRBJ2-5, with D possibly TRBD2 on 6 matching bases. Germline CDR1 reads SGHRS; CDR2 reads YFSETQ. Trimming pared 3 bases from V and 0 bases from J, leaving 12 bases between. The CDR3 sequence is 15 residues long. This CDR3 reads CASSWGLADQETQYF. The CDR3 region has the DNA TGCGCCAGCAGCTGGGGACTGGCCGACCAAGAGACCCAGTACTTC.

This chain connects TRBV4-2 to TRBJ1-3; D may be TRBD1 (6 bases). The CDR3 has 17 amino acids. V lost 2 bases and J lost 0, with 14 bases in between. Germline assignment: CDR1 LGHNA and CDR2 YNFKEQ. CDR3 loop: CASSQMVTGNSGNTIYF. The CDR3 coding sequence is TGTGCCAGCAGCCAAATGGTAACAGGGAACTCTGGAAACACCATATATTTT.

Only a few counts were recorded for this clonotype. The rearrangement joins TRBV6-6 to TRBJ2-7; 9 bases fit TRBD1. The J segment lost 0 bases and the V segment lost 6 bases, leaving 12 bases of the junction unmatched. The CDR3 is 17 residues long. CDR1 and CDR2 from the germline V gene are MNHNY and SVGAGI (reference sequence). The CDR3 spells CASSQTSGTGTSYEQYV. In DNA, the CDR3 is TGTGCCAGCAGCCAGACCTCCGGGACAGGGACCTCCTACGAGCAGTACGTC.

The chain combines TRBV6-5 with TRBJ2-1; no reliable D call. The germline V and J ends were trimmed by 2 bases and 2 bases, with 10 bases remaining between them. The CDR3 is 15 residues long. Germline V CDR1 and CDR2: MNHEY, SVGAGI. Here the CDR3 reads CASSYTKNPYNEQFF. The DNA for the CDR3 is TGTGCCAGCAGTTACACAAAGAACCCCTACAATGAGCAGTTCTTC.